This TCR beta chain stems from a study of vaccination and CD4 T cells after COVID-19. Study-wide context: Vaccinees got either two BNT162b2 doses or two mRNA-1273 doses.

This clonotype has only one observation. The antigen is not known. Treatment given: roughly 10-day PBMC culture with coronavirus spike peptide pools or control peptides (ViraFEST assay). The unexposed donor's CD4+ T cells were collected before the COVID-19 pandemic (2011-2018). Following expansion of antigen-specific T cells with peptide pools, ViraFEST then sequenced TCRs. Broader study findings: Rising from around 20 to 38, the median of SARS-CoV-2-reactive clonotypes did not change significantly.

V trimming: 4 bases; J trimming: 5 bases; junction bases outside the gene matches: 11. Germline V gene sequence: CDR1 SGHRS, CDR2 YFSETQ. CDR3 length: 18 amino acids. Sequenced with the Oncomine TCR Beta short-read assay was DNA taken from cultured CD4+ T cells. TCRdb re-called the PCR reads through MiXCR, storing one row per CDR3 protein. This sample has 4,500 to 6,000 distinct CDR3 sequences, with about 40% found just once. V is TRBV5-1 and J is TRBJ2-5; the match to TRBD2 covers 16 bases. This receptor was obtained from a human donor in good health. The sequenced sample consisted of CD4+ T cells from blood, cultured in vitro. CDR3 in amino acids: CASSPPGLAGGPGETQYF. The CDR3 DNA is TGCGCCAGCAGCCCGCCGGGACTAGCGGGGGGGCCAGGGGAGACCCAGTACTTC.